This TCR beta chain comes out of a study of shared clonotypes between healthy human individuals. This clone was seen a single time. Trimming removed 0 bases from V and 2 bases from J, with 9 bases in between. The CDR3 sequence is 15 residues long. In germline, CDR1 is LNHNV, CDR2 YYDKDF (reference sequence). Among the donors, all were Caucasian adults who lived in Nashville, Tennessee. Genomic DNA belonging to each subset was distributed in equal measure over several immunoSEQ plates. Unsorted PBMC contributed 250 to 300 ng DNA, around 30,000 T cell genomes, to each replicate PCR. Ten immunoSEQ deep assay plates were used to sequence the DNA of unsorted PBMCs. Profiled with immunoSEQ multiplex PCR; TCRdb holds only in-frame clones, not every one. The sample has about 560,000 clones, roughly 72% seen once; the top ten hold around 12%.

This TCR derives from a woman between 35 and 50 years old in good health. Some clones in this sample may be carry-over from other donors' samples. The chain has TRBV15 and TRBJ2-3, with D tentatively TRBD1 or TRBD2 (6 bases each). Specimen: PBMCs. The CDR3 sequence: CATSRDRGLTDTQYF. DNA of the CDR3: TGTGCCACCAGCAGAGATCGGGGGCTCACAGATACGCAGTATTTT.